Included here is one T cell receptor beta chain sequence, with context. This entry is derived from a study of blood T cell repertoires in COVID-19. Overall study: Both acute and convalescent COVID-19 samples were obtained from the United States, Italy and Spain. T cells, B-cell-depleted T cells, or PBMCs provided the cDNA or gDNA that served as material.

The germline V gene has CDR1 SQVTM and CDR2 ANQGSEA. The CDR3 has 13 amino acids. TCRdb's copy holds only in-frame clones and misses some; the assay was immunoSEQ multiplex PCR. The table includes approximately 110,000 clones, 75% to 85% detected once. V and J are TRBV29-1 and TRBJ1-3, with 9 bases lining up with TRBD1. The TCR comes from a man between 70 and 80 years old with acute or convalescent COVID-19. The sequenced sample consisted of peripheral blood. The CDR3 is CGTGSFSGNTIYF. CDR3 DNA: TGCGGGACAGGGAGTTTCTCTGGAAACACCATATATTTT.